Each of the 10 T cell receptor beta chains below was sequenced from the same sample in a study of technical replicates of blood from a handful of donors. Sequencing used immunoSEQ multiplex PCR; TCRdb keeps in-frame clones, though not all of them. The sample consists of under 85,000 clones, about nine tenths of them appearing once. The sequenced sample consisted of T cells isolated from PBMCs. The receptors derive from a human donor in good health.

The chain is built from TRBV10-2 and TRBJ1-1; no firm D call. This CDR3 contains 12 residues. Germline values: CDR1 WSHSY, CDR2 SAAADI. The germline V and J ends were trimmed by 3 bases and 3 bases, with 5 bases remaining between them. CDR3 DNA sequence: TGCGCCAGCAGTGAAGAGGACACTGAAGCTTTCTTT. This gives the protein CASSEEDTEAFF.

This clone was seen a single time. The gene calls are TRBV6-6 and TRBJ2-7, with unresolved D. The V gene's germline CDR1 is MNHNY and CDR2 SVGAGI (reference sequence). Trimming left V 2 bases short and J 5 bases short, with 4 bases between. The CDR3 consists of 11 residues. CDR3 DNA sequence: TGTGCCAGCAGTTACGCGGACGAGCAGTACTTC. Its protein is CASSYADEQYF.

The chain is built from TRBV18 and TRBJ2-7; TRBD2 matches 10 bases. With V trimmed by 0 bases and J by 3 bases, 8 bases remained unmatched. This CDR3 has 17 amino acids. Germline-derived CDR1 and CDR2 are KGHSH and LQKENI. The CDR3 spells CASSPPLRLAGNYEQYF. The CDR3 nucleotides read TGTGCCAGCTCACCACCCTTACGACTAGCGGGTAACTACGAGCAGTACTTC.

This chain joins TRBV9 and TRBJ2-2; no firm D call. The CDR3 extends over 11 amino acids. Trimming left V 1 base short and J 14 bases short, with 9 bases between. Germline CDR1 and CDR2: SGDLS and YYNGEE. The CDR3 region is CASSVTTELFF. CDR3 in DNA: TGTGCCAGCAGCGTAACCACAGAACTGTTTTTT.

The CDR3 sequence is CASSSWTGVYEQYF. CDR3 in DNA: TGTGCCAGCAGTTCATGGACAGGGGTCTACGAGCAGTACTTC. This chain links TRBV6-6 with TRBJ2-7; 9 bases match TRBD1. Germline V lookup: CDR1 MNHNY, CDR2 SVGAGI (reference sequence). The CDR3 has 14 amino acids. V lost 4 bases and J lost 3; bases outside the gene matches: 4.

Only one count was recorded for this clone. The chain is built from TRBV11-2 and TRBJ1-2, with TRBD1 matching 10 bases. Germline CDR1 SGHAT, CDR2 FQNNGV. Unmatched junction bases numbered 6, after V lost 3 bases and J lost 5 bases. There are 15 residues in the CDR3. The CDR3 loop reads CASSFTTGGEYGYTF. The CDR3 DNA reads as TGTGCCAGCAGCTTCACGACAGGGGGCGAATATGGCTACACCTTC.

The chain uses TRBV7-8 and TRBJ1-5, with D maybe TRBD1 (5 bases). The V end lost 1 base, the J end lost 2 bases, and 12 bases lay between the germline ends. The CDR3 runs 16 residues. The germline gives CDR1 SGHVS, CDR2 FQNEAQ. The CDR3 DNA reads as TGTGCCAGCAGCTTAGTGCAGGGAAGTCGCAATCAGCCCCAGCATTTT. The encoded protein is CASSLVQGSRNQPQHF.

The chain combines TRBV7-2 with TRBJ2-2; TRBD2 matches at 9 bases. V was clipped by 5 bases and J by 7 bases; unmatched bases: 5. The CDR3 has 14 residues. CDR1 is SGHTA and CDR2 is FQGNSA in the germline V gene. In DNA form, the CDR3 reads TGTGCCAGCAGCATTCTAGCGGGGAACGGGGAGCTGTTTTTT. This translates into CASSILAGNGELFF.

The chain is built from TRBV5-1 and TRBJ2-1, with 14 bases that match TRBD2. This CDR3 region has 15 residues. The V gene's germline CDR1 is SGHRS and CDR2 YFSETQ. The J segment lost 8 bases and the V segment lost 4 bases, leaving 5 bases of the junction unmatched. The CDR3 loop reads CASSPTSGRVHEQFF. DNA of the CDR3: TGCGCCAGCAGCCCGACTAGCGGGAGGGTACATGAGCAGTTCTTC.

J is TRBJ1-1 and V is TRBV7-2, with a weak D call TRBD1 (5 bases). The V and J ends lost 5 bases and 2 bases respectively, with 12 bases between them. Germline CDR1 is SGHTA and CDR2 is FQGNSA. The CDR3 is 14 amino acids. The CDR3 DNA is TGTGCCAGCAGCGCGGGACTCAGAAACACTGAAGCTTTCTTT. The encoded protein is CASSAGLRNTEAFF. Combining the CDR3 with reference TRBV7-2 and TRBJ1-1 gives the whole variable domain GAGVSQSPSNKVTEKGKDVELRCDPISGHTALYWYRQSLGQGLEFLIYFQGNSAPDKSGLPSDRFSAERTGGSVSTLTIQRTQQEDSAVYLCASSAGLRNTEAFFGQGTRLTVV.